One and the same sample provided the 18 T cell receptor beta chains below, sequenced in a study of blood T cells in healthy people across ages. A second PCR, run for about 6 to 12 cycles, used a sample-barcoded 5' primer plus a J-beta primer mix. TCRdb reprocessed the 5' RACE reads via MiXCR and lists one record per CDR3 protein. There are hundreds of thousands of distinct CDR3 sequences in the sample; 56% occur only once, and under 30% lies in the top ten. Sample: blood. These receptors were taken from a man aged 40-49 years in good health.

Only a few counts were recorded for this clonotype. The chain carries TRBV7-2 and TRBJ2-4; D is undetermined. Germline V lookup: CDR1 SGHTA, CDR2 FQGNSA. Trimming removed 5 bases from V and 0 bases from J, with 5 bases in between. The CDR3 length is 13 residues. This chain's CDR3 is CASSQTAKNIQYF. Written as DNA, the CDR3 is TGTGCCAGCAGCCAGACAGCCAAAAACATTCAGTACTTC. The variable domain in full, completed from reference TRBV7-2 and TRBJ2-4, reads GAGVSQSPSNKVTEKGKDVELRCDPISGHTALYWYRQSLGQGLEFLIYFQGNSAPDKSGLPSDRFSAERTGGSVSTLTIQRTQQEDSAVYLCASSQTAKNIQYFGAGTRLSVL.

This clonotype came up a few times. The CDR3 region has the DNA TGTGCCAGCAGTTTGGGCCCCACCGGGGAGCTGTTTTTT. This translates into CASSLGPTGELFF. The rearrangement uses TRBV7-2 and TRBJ2-2; the D is unclear. The length of the CDR3 is 13 residues. Trimming took off 6 bases at V and 4 bases at J, with 9 bases between the two ends. Per germline, CDR1 SGHTA and CDR2 FQGNSA.

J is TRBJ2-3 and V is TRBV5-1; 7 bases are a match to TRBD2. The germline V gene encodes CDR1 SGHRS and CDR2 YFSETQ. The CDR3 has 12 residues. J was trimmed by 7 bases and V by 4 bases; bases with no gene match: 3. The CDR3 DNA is TGCGCCAGCAGCAGGGAGGGAAATACGCAGTATTTT. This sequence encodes CASSREGNTQYF.

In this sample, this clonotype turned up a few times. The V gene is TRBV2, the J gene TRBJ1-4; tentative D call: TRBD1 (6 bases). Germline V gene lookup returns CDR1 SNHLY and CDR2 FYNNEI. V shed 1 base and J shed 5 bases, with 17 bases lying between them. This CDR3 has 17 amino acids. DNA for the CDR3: TGTGCCAGCAGTGAAGGGGCCGGGACACCGGAGAATGAAAAACTGTTTTTT. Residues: CASSEGAGTPENEKLFF. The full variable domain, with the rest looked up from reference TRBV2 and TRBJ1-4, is EPEVTQTPSHQVTQMGQEVILRCVPISNHLYFYWYRQILGQKVEFLVSFYNNEISEKSEIFDDQFSVERPDGSNFTLKIRSTKLEDSAMYFCASSEGAGTPENEKLFFGSGTQLSVL.

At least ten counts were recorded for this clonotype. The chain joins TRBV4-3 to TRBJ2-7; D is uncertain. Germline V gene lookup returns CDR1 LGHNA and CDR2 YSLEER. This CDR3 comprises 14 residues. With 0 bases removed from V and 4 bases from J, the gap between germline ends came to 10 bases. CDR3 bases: TGCGCCAGCAGCCAAGAACTGGGTTCATACGAGCAGTACTTC. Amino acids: CASSQELGSYEQYF.

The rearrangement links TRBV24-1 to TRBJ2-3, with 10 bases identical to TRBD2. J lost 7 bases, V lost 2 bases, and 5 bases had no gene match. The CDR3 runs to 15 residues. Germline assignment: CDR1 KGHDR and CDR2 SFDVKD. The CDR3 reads CATSDSWTSGYTQYF. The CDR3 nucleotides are TGTGCCACCAGTGATTCCTGGACTAGCGGTTATACGCAGTATTTT.

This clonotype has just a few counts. The CDR3 DNA reads as TGTGCCAGCAGCCAAATTCCCGGGATTCAAGAGACCCAGTACTTC. This codes for CASSQIPGIQETQYF. The J gene is TRBJ2-5, the V gene TRBV4-2; maybe TRBD2 (5 bases). Germline CDR1 reads LGHNA; CDR2 reads YNFKEQ. CDR3 length equals 15 residues. V was pared by 2 bases and J by 2 bases, with 12 bases between.

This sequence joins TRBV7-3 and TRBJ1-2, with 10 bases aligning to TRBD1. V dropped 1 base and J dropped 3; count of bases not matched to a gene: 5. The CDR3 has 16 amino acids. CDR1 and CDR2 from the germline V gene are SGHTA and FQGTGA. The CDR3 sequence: CASSLRGTGADYGYTF. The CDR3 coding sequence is TGTGCCAGCAGCTTAAGGGGGACAGGGGCTGACTATGGCTACACCTTC.

DNA for the CDR3: TGCAGTGCTAGAGGAGGAGGGATGGGCTATGGCTACACCTTC. It encodes CSARGGGMGYGYTF. V gene TRBV20-1 combines with J gene TRBJ1-2; D is undetermined. The CDR3 is 14 residues long. The V end lost 1 base, the J end lost 4 bases, and 13 bases lay between the germline ends. Per germline, CDR1 DFQATT and CDR2 SNEGSKA (reference sequence).

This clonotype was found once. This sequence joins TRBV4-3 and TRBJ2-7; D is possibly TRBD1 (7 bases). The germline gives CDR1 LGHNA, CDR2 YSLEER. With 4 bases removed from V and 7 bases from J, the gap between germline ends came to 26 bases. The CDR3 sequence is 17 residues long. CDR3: CASSPDRLGLTSFEQYF. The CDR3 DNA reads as TGCGCCAGCAGCCCGGACAGGTTGGGACTGACTTCTTTTGAGCAGTACTTC.

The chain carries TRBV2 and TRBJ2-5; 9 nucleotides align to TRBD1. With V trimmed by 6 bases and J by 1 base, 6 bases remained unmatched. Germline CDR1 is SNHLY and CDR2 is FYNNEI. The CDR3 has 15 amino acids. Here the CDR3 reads CASSGDRGAQETQYF. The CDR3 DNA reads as TGTGCCAGCAGCGGCGACAGGGGGGCCCAAGAGACCCAGTACTTC. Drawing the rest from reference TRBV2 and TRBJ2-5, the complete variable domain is EPEVTQTPSHQVTQMGQEVILRCVPISNHLYFYWYRQILGQKVEFLVSFYNNEISEKSEIFDDQFSVERPDGSNFTLKIRSTKLEDSAMYFCASSGDRGAQETQYFGPGTRLLVL.

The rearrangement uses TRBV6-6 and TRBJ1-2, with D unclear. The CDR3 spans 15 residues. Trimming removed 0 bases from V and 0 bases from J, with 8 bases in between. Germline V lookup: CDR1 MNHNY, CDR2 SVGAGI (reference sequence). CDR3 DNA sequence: TGTGCCAGCAGTTACTCGGTCGGGACTAACTATGGCTACACCTTC. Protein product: CASSYSVGTNYGYTF.

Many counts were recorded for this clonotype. In nucleotides, the CDR3 is TGCAGCGCGGCCATGACAGCGGGGACAGAGACCCAGTACTTC. It specifies CSAAMTAGTETQYF. The rearrangement joins TRBV29-1 to TRBJ2-5; TRBD2 matches 7 bases. In germline, CDR1 is SQVTM, CDR2 ANQGSEA. V lost 7 bases, J lost 4 bases, and 12 bases stayed unmatched. The CDR3 covers 14 residues.

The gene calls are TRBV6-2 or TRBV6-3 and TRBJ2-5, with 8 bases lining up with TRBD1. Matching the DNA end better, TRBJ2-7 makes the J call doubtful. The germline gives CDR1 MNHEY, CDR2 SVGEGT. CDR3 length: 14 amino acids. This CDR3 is CASSRLGTGYEQYF. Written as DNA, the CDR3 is TGTGCCAGCAGCCGCCTAGGGACAGGCTACGAGCAGTACTTC.

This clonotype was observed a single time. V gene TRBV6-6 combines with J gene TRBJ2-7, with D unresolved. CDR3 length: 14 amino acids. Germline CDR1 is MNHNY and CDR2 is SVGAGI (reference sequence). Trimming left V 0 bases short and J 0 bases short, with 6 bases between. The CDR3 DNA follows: TGTGCCAGCAGTTACTCGGGAAACTCCTACGAGCAGTACTTC. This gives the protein CASSYSGNSYEQYF.

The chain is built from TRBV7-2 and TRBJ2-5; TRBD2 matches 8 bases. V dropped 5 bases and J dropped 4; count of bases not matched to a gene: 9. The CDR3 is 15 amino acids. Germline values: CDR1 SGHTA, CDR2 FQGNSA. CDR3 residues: CASSPTGGGLETQYF. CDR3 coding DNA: TGTGCCAGCAGCCCCACGGGAGGGGGGCTAGAGACCCAGTACTTC.

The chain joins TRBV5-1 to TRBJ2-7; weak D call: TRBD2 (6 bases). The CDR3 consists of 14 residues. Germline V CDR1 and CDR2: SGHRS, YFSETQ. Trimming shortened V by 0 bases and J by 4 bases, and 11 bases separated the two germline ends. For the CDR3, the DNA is TGCGCCAGCAGCTTGGCCGTGGGGAGGTACGAGCAGTACTTC. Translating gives CASSLAVGRYEQYF.

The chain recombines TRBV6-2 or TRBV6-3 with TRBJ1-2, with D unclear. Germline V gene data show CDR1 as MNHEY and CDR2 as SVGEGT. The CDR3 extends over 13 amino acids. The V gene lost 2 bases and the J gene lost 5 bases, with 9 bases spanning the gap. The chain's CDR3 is CASSYDPLYGYTF. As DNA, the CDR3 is TGTGCCAGCAGTTACGACCCGCTGTATGGCTACACCTTC.